This T cell receptor beta chain was captured by sequencing in a study of cytomegalovirus exposure and HLA in healthy donors. About the research overall: Findings of an earlier analysis included some 120 million unique TCR beta sequences from around 180 million T cells.

There are a few counts of this clone. Its target is not known. Germline assignment: CDR1 LNHNV and CDR2 YYDKDF (reference sequence). Trimming removed 0 bases at V and 7 bases at J, with 10 bases between. The CDR3 runs 13 residues. The PCR contained 60 Vbeta and 13 Jbeta primers. Sequencing used immunoSEQ multiplex PCR; TCRdb keeps in-frame clones, though not all of them. The table lists a few hundred thousand clones, roughly 80% of them singletons. Findings and limits, study-wide: In vitro assays verified that three CMV-associated chains recognized CMV antigens specifically.

The receptor's source is a man aged 40-50 years in good health and CMV-seronegative. The rearrangement links TRBV15 to TRBJ2-7; D gene uncertain. Sequencing was done on a sample of PBMCs. The CDR3 DNA sequence: TGTGCCACCAGCAGAGACTCTCTGGAGGAGCAGTACTTC. It is translated as CATSRDSLEEQYF.